These 10 T cell receptor beta chains originate from one sample sequenced in a study of human T cells and chemical hapten exposure. TCRdb recomputed calls from the RACE reads with MiXCR, one row per CDR3 protein. The repertoire has roughly 130,000 distinct CDR3 sequences, around 8.3% of them found once; the top ten carry roughly 1.6%. Time point here: healthy volunteer bleed at 2 weeks. The total RNA was obtained from whole blood that was not fractionated. Material: whole blood. The source is a male donor in good health. Some clones in this sample may be carry-over from other donors' samples.

The chain recombines TRBV24-1 with TRBJ2-1; D assignment may be TRBD1 or TRBD2 (6 bases each). Trimming stripped 9 bases from V and 8 bases from J, with 16 bases between. The CDR3 is 13 amino acids. Germline V CDR1 and CDR2: KGHDR, SFDVKD. The chain's CDR3 is CATPRGPFYEQFF. For the CDR3, the DNA is TGTGCCACCCCTCGGGGGCCCTTTTATGAGCAGTTCTTC.

Concerning this clonotype itself: This may be a read error: a much more frequent sequence differs by one nucleotide. V is TRBV4-1 and J is TRBJ2-7; the match to TRBD1 covers 8 bases. Germline trimming cut 0 bases from V and 8 bases from J; bases unmatched to any gene: 15. The germline V gene encodes CDR1 MGHRA and CDR2 YSYEKL. The CDR3 contains 17 residues. The CDR3 DNA reads as TGCGCCAGCAGCCAAGATAGGCCCCGGACAGGGCGGGACAAGCAGTACTTC. Protein sequence: CASSQDRPRTGRDKQYF.

CDR3 sequence: CAIRPGQDNSPLHF. CDR3 bases: TGTGCCATCCGACCGGGACAAGATAATTCACCCCTCCACTTT. The chain carries TRBV10-3 and TRBJ1-6, with a tentative D call TRBD1 (6 bases). Looked up from germline, CDR1 is ENHRY and CDR2 is SYGVKD. Trimming removed 8 bases at V and 5 bases at J, with 13 bases between. This CDR3 has 14 amino acids.

This clonotype was detected a few times. V is TRBV12-3 or TRBV12-4 and J is TRBJ2-2; D ambiguous. V dropped 4 bases and J dropped 6 bases, with 3 bases sitting between them. The CDR3 sequence is 11 residues long. The CDR3 is CASSYPGELFF. CDR3 in DNA: TGTGCCAGCAGTTACCCCGGGGAGCTGTTTTTT.

The chain combines TRBV29-1 with TRBJ2-1; D remains ambiguous. The CDR3 spans 10 residues. The germline CDR1 and CDR2 sequences are SQVTM and ANQGSEA. V was cut by 4 bases and J by 7 bases, with 5 bases left in between. CDR3 loop: CSVAGNEQFF. For the CDR3, the DNA is TGCAGCGTTGCTGGGAATGAGCAGTTCTTC.

This clonotype occurred a few times. DNA for the CDR3: TGTGCCAGCAGGGAACGCAGAGTCCCCTCCAATCAGCCCCAGCATTTT. Protein product: CASRERRVPSNQPQHF. V usage is TRBV6-5 and J usage is TRBJ1-5; no definite D call. Germline assignment: CDR1 MNHEY and CDR2 SVGAGI. V was shortened by 6 bases and J by 3 bases, with 18 bases between the two germline ends. The CDR3 length is 16 residues.

This clonotype was detected only a few times. V gene TRBV27 combines with J gene TRBJ2-7; TRBD1 aligns across 7 bases. The germline gives CDR1 MNHEY, CDR2 SMNVEV (reference sequence). The V and J ends lost 2 bases and 0 bases, in that order; junction bases with no gene match: 7. The CDR3 runs to 16 residues. CDR3 sequence reads: CASSLAGTANSYEQYF. CDR3 nucleotide sequence: TGTGCCAGCAGTTTAGCCGGGACAGCCAACTCCTACGAGCAGTACTTC.

This clonotype was recorded a few times. The chain is built from TRBV20-1 and TRBJ2-3; 11 nucleotides agree with TRBD2. In germline, CDR1 is DFQATT, CDR2 SNEGSKA (reference sequence). The V and J ends lost 6 bases and 2 bases, in that order; junction bases with no gene match: 19. This CDR3 has 19 residues. CDR3 in DNA: TGCAGTGCCAAGACTAGCGGGGCAACCCCCCTGATACACACAGATACGCAGTATTTT. It codes for CSAKTSGATPLIHTDTQYF.

This clonotype was seen only a few times. The genes are TRBV19 and TRBJ1-2, with a possible D match to TRBD1 (5 bases). The CDR3 covers 14 residues. V lost 4 bases and J lost 6, with 15 bases in between. Germline loops: CDR1 LNHDA, CDR2 SQIVND (reference sequence). The CDR3 here is CASSSRVRANGYTF. The CDR3 DNA reads as TGTGCCAGTAGTAGCAGGGTTAGAGCTAATGGCTACACCTTC.

This clonotype was seen a handful of times. This sequence joins TRBV6-5 and TRBJ2-5, with 7 bases identical to TRBD2. The germline gives CDR1 MNHEY, CDR2 SVGAGI. The ends lost 4 bases at V and 2 bases at J; junction bases unmatched: 7. This CDR3 has 15 amino acids. This CDR3 reads CASSLLGGPQETQYF. CDR3 DNA: TGTGCCAGCAGTTTGCTGGGAGGGCCACAAGAGACCCAGTACTTC.